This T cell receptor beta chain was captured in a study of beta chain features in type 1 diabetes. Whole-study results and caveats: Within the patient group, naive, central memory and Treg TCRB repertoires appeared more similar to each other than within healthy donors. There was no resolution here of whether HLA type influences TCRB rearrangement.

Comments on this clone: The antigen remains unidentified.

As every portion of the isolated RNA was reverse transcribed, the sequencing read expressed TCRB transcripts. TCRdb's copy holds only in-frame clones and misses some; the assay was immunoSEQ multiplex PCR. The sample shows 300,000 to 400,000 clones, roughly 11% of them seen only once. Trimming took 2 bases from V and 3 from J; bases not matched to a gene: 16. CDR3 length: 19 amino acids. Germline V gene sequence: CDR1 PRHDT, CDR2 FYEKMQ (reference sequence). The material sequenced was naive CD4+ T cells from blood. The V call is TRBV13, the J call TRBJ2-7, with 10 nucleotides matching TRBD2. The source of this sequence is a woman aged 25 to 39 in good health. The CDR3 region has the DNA TGTGCCAGCAGCTTACCAGAGATCCAAGCGGGAGGGGTAATCTACGAGCAGTACTTC. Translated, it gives CASSLPEIQAGGVIYEQYF.